Included here is one TCR beta chain sequence, with context. Its antigen is not identified. This sample is part of a study of cytomegalovirus exposure and HLA in healthy donors. Looking at the study overall: Around 80 million unique TCRs from HLA-typed donors were held in an early data release. Study findings and constraints: Confirmation in vitro established that a few CMV-associated chains were specific for CMV antigens. Several V segments, TRBV6-2 and TRBV6-3 among them, could not be told apart and were dropped.

This CDR3 has 15 residues. The V gene's germline CDR1 is LGHNA and CDR2 YNFKEQ. Trimming cost V 1 base and J 6 bases; bases outside gene matches: 3. The PCR contained 60 Vbeta and 13 Jbeta primers. The repertoire was sequenced with immunoSEQ multiplex PCR; TCRdb's copy has only in-frame clones and lacks some. The data hold more than 140,000 clones, with more than 75% observed a single time. This clonotype originated in a man younger than 35 in good health and CMV-seropositive. The chain employs TRBV4-2 and TRBJ2-1; TRBD2 aligns across 10 bases. The sequenced sample was PBMCs. CDR3 coding DNA: TGTGCCAGCAGCCAAGTGCCTAGCGGGAGCAATGAGCAGTTCTTC. It is translated as CASSQVPSGSNEQFF.